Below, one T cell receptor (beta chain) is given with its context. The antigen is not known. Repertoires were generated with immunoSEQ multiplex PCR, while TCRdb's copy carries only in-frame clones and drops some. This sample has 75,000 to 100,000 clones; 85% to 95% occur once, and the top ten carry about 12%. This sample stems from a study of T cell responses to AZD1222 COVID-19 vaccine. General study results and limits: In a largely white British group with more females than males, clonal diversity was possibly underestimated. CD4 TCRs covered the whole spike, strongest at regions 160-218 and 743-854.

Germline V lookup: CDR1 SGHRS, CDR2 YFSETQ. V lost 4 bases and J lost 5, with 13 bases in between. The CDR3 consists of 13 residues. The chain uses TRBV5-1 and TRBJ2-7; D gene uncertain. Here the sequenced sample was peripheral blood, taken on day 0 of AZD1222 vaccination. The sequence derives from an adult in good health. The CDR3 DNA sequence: TGCGCCAGCAGCAGGATAGATCGGGACGAGCAGTACTTC. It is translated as CASSRIDRDEQYF.